A single sample gave rise to the 18 T cell receptor beta chains below, sequenced in a study of CD8 T cells in ankylosing spondylitis. TCRdb called the 5' RACE reads again in MiXCR, with one record for every CDR3 protein. The repertoire has some 120,000 distinct CDR3 sequences, around 15% of them found once; the top ten carry 2.5% to 3.5%. Sequenced: blood, either unsorted or a sorted T cell fraction (not recorded which). The receptors stem from a female donor with ankylosing spondylitis or in good health (not recorded which).

The chain employs TRBV30 and TRBJ1-2; D is perhaps TRBD1 (5 bases). Germline V gene lookup returns CDR1 GTSNPN and CDR2 SVGIG (reference sequence). The CDR3 consists of 13 residues. The V and J ends lost 1 base and 10 bases respectively, with 16 bases between them. CDR3 residues: CAWSGARVIYYTF. In DNA form, the CDR3 reads TGTGCCTGGAGTGGGGCCAGGGTAATTTACTACACCTTC. The entire variable domain, with the rest obtained from reference TRBV30 and TRBJ1-2, is as follows: SQTIHQWPATLVQPVGSPLSLECTVEGTSNPNLYWYRQAAGRGLQLLFYSVGIGQISSEVPQNLSASRPQDRQFILSSKKLLLSDSGFYLCAWSGARVIYYTFGSGTRLTVV.

There are many counts of this clonotype. V usage is TRBV7-2 and J usage is TRBJ1-5; D remains ambiguous. In germline, CDR1 is SGHTA, CDR2 FQGNSA. The CDR3 is 15 residues long. V lost 1 base and J 0 bases, leaving 7 bases between the germline ends. The CDR3 DNA sequence: TGTGCCAGCAGCTTAGACAGAAATAGCAATCAGCCCCAGCATTTT. Its translation is CASSLDRNSNQPQHF.

The chain carries TRBV28 and TRBJ2-1; TRBD2 agrees at 10 bases. The CDR3 totals 16 residues. Germline V lookup: CDR1 MDHEN, CDR2 SYDVKM. V shed 5 bases, J shed 4 bases, and the junction held 8 bases outside the gene matches. This CDR3 is CASSVASGSVYNEQFF. Written as DNA, the CDR3 is TGTGCCAGCAGTGTGGCTAGCGGGAGCGTTTACAATGAGCAGTTCTTC.

The chain combines TRBV7-3 with TRBJ2-1; TRBD2 matches at 7 bases. Unmatched junction bases numbered 9, after V lost 5 bases and J lost 2 bases. CDR1 and CDR2 (germline): SGHTA, FQGTGA. The CDR3 has 16 amino acids. The CDR3 spells CASSPNGGLAYNEQFF. CDR3 in DNA: TGTGCCAGCAGCCCGAATGGCGGACTAGCCTACAATGAGCAGTTCTTC.

The rearrangement links TRBV28 to TRBJ1-4; a weak D match, TRBD1 (6 bases). Germline V CDR1 and CDR2: MDHEN, SYDVKM. V shed 6 bases and J shed 0 bases, with 11 bases lying between them. The CDR3 length is 15 residues. CDR3 sequence reads: CASREGGATNEKLFF. The CDR3 DNA is TGTGCCAGCAGGGAGGGGGGTGCAACTAATGAAAAACTGTTTTTT.

This clonotype was counted a few times. The chain links TRBV10-3 to TRBJ2-1; D is uncertain. Germline values: CDR1 ENHRY, CDR2 SYGVKD. The V gene lost 3 bases and the J gene lost 5 bases, with 23 bases spanning the gap. The CDR3 covers 18 residues. The CDR3 sequence: CAISETPNYSPTNNEQFF. The DNA of the CDR3 is TGTGCCATCAGTGAAACACCCAACTATTCCCCCACAAACAATGAGCAGTTCTTC.

The genes are TRBV7-9 and TRBJ2-1; D is uncertain. Deletions cut 3 bases from V and 6 bases from J, with 18 bases between. The V gene's germline CDR1 is SEHNR and CDR2 FQNEAQ (reference sequence). The CDR3 covers 16 residues. In DNA form, the CDR3 reads TGTGCCAGCAGCTTGTCGGGTGGTAGGGTTACCAATGAGCAGTTCTTC. As protein: CASSLSGGRVTNEQFF. Filled out from reference TRBV7-9 and TRBJ2-1, the complete variable domain reads DTGVSQNPRHKITKRGQNVTFRCDPISEHNRLYWYRQTLGQGPEFLTYFQNEAQLEKSRLLSDRFSAERPKGSFSTLEIQRTEQGDSAMYLCASSLSGGRVTNEQFFGPGTRLTVL.

This clonotype has more than one count but fewer than ten. The chain couples TRBV11-2 to TRBJ2-2; either TRBD1 or TRBD2 may fit D (5 bases each). This CDR3 contains 17 residues. Trimming removed 1 base at V and 2 bases at J, with 14 bases between. CDR1 SGHAT and CDR2 FQNNGV come from the germline V gene. CDR3 sequence: CASSLVGTTVNTGELFF. For the CDR3, the DNA is TGTGCCAGCAGCTTAGTAGGGACCACAGTAAACACCGGGGAGCTGTTTTTT.

The table lists this clonotype with a few counts. CDR3 bases: TGCGCCAGCAGCTCCCAAACTGGGTTTAGTACGCAGTATTTT. Its translation: CASSSQTGFSTQYF. This chain joins TRBV5-1 and TRBJ2-3; D gene uncertain. CDR1 is SGHRS and CDR2 is YFSETQ in the germline V gene. CDR3 length: 14 residues. Trimming took off 3 bases at V and 8 bases at J, with 16 bases between the two ends. The entire variable domain, with the rest obtained from reference TRBV5-1 and TRBJ2-3, is as follows: KAGVTQTPRYLIKTRGQQVTLSCSPISGHRSVSWYQQTPGQGLQFLFEYFSETQRNKGNFPGRFSGRQFSNSRSEMNVSTLELGDSALYLCASSSQTGFSTQYFGPGTRLTVL.

Remarks on this clonotype: Because it lacks the conserved phenylalanine or tryptophan at the end, this CDR3 is likely a read error. CDR3 DNA: TGCGCCAGCAGCTTGGACACGGGGCAAAGGGGCGAGCAGTACCTC. This encodes CASSLDTGQRGEQYL. The chain combines TRBV5-1 with TRBJ2-7, with D perhaps being TRBD1 or TRBD2 (5 bases each). The V gene lost 0 bases and the J gene lost 6 bases, with 16 bases spanning the gap. This CDR3 is 15 amino acids long. Germline CDR1 and CDR2: SGHRS and YFSETQ.

This clonotype was counted only a few times. The chain employs TRBV5-1 and TRBJ2-5; possible D gene TRBD2, 5 bases. The V end lost 6 bases, the J end lost 5 bases, and 14 bases lay between the germline ends. This CDR3 has 13 residues. Germline assignment: CDR1 SGHRS and CDR2 YFSETQ. CDR3 loop: CASNSGSEETQYF. Written as DNA, the CDR3 is TGCGCCAGCAACTCGGGGTCTGAGGAGACCCAGTACTTC. The complete variable domain, with remaining parts taken from reference TRBV5-1 and TRBJ2-5, reads KAGVTQTPRYLIKTRGQQVTLSCSPISGHRSVSWYQQTPGQGLQFLFEYFSETQRNKGNFPGRFSGRQFSNSRSEMNVSTLELGDSALYLCASNSGSEETQYFGPGTRLLVL.

The table lists this clonotype with a few counts. The rearrangement uses TRBV20-1 and TRBJ2-3; TRBD2 aligns across 9 bases. V was pared by 2 bases and J by 4 bases, with 7 bases of the junction left unmatched. The CDR3 contains 15 residues. Germline CDR1 is DFQATT and CDR2 is SNEGSKA (reference sequence). The CDR3 is CSARSASGNPDTQYF. DNA for the CDR3: TGCAGTGCTAGATCGGCTAGCGGGAACCCAGATACGCAGTATTTT.

Many counts were recorded for this clonotype. The CDR3 loop reads CSARGTGMNTEAFF. CDR3 coding DNA: TGCAGCGCCCGAGGGACAGGCATGAACACTGAAGCTTTCTTT. This chain connects TRBV29-1 to TRBJ1-1, with 8 bases identical to TRBD1. The length of the CDR3 is 14 residues. V lost 7 bases, J lost 0 bases, and 7 bases stayed unmatched. In germline, CDR1 is SQVTM, CDR2 ANQGSEA.

This clonotype came up a few times. The chain employs TRBV7-2 and TRBJ2-7; 12 nucleotides align to TRBD1. Germline lookup yields CDR1 SGHTA and CDR2 FQGNSA. The CDR3 loop spans 16 amino acids. V dropped 3 bases and J dropped 7; count of bases not matched to a gene: 10. CDR3 DNA: TGTGCCAGCAGCTTCTTCCCGGGACAGGGGGCGGAAGAGCAGTACTTC. This sequence encodes CASSFFPGQGAEEQYF.

This chain links TRBV7-3 with TRBJ2-1; 11 bases fit TRBD2. CDR1 and CDR2 (germline): SGHTA, FQGTGA. V shed 1 base, J shed 5 bases, and the junction held 10 bases outside the gene matches. The CDR3 loop spans 18 amino acids. CDR3 DNA sequence: TGTGCCAGCAGCTTAAGGTCTAGCGGGGGGACCTTAAACAATGAGCAGTTCTTC. Amino acids: CASSLRSSGGTLNNEQFF.

The chain joins TRBV9 to TRBJ1-1, with no clear D. The CDR3 spans 15 residues. Germline assignment: CDR1 SGDLS and CDR2 YYNGEE. V dropped 0 bases and J dropped 5 bases, with 14 bases sitting between them. CDR3 nucleotides: TGTGCCAGCAGCGTAGGAGGTTCCCCGGGGACTGAAGCTTTCTTT. The encoded protein is CASSVGGSPGTEAFF. Full variable domain (missing parts from reference TRBV9 and TRBJ1-1): DSGVTQTPKHLITATGQRVTLRCSPRSGDLSVYWYQQSLDQGLQFLIQYYNGEERAKGNILERFSAQQFPDLHSELNLSSLELGDSALYFCASSVGGSPGTEAFFGQGTRLTVV.

This clonotype was counted between two and nine times. CDR3 in DNA: TGTGCCAGTAGTTCGCCCGGAGATTTGAACACTGAAGCTTTCTTT. This translates into CASSSPGDLNTEAFF. This sequence joins TRBV19 and TRBJ1-1; D unresolved. V lost 5 bases and J 0 bases, leaving 13 bases between the germline ends. CDR3 length: 15 amino acids. Looked up from germline, CDR1 is LNHDA and CDR2 is SQIVND (reference sequence).

The chain carries TRBV6-1 and TRBJ2-2, with D possibly matching TRBD2 (6 bases). The CDR3 totals 14 residues. Trimming pared 7 bases from V and 5 bases from J, leaving 14 bases between. From germline, CDR1 is MNHNS and CDR2 SASEGT. As DNA, the CDR3 is TGTGCCAGCACGATAGCGGAGAGGACCGGGGAGCTGTTTTTT. This sequence encodes CASTIAERTGELFF.